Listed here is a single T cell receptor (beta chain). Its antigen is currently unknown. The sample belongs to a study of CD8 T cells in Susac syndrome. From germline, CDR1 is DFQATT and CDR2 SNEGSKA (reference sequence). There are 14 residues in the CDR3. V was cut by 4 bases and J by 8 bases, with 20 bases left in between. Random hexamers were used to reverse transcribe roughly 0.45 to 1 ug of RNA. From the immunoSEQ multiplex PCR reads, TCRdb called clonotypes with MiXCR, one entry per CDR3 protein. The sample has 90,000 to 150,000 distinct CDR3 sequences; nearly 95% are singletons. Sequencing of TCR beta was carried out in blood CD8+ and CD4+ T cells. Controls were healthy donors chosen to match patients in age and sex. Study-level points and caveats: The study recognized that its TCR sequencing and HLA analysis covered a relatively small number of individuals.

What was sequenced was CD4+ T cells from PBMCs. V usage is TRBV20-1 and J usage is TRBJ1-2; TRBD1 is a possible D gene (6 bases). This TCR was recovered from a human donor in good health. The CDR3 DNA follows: TGCAGTGCTAACCCCGGGGGGGCGGTTTCGGGCTACACCTTC. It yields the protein CSANPGGAVSGYTF.